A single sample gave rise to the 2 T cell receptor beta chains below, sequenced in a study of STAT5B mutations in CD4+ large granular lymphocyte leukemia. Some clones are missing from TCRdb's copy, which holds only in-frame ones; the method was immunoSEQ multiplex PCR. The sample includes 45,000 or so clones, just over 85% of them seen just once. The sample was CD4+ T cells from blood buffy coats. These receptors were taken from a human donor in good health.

CDR3 coding DNA: TGTGCCAGCAGTAAAGGACTGATGAACACTGAAGCTTTCTTT. Its protein product is CASSKGLMNTEAFF. The chain carries TRBV5-4 and TRBJ1-1, with D unclear. This CDR3 contains 14 residues. Germline assignment: CDR1 SGHNT and CDR2 YYREEE (reference sequence). V was pared by 5 bases and J by 0 bases, with 11 bases between.

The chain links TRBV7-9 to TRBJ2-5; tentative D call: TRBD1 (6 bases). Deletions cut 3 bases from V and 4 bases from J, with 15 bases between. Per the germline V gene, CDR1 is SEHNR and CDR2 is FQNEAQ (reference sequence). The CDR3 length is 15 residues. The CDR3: CASSFSNRQVETQYF. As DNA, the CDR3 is TGTGCCAGCAGCTTCTCGAATAGACAGGTAGAGACCCAGTACTTC.